One sample yielded the 12 T cell receptor beta chains listed below, sequenced in a study of CD8 T cells in ankylosing spondylitis. TCRdb ran MiXCR on the 5' RACE reads and lists one entry per CDR3 protein. The sample consists of some 290,000 distinct CDR3 sequences, 15% to 25% of them appearing once. Source material: blood, either unsorted or a sorted T cell fraction (not recorded which). The source of these receptors is a male donor with ankylosing spondylitis or in good health (not recorded which).

The genes are TRBV5-1 and TRBJ2-5; 8 bases map to TRBD1. The germline gives CDR1 SGHRS, CDR2 YFSETQ. Losses at the gene ends were 4 bases for V and 5 bases for J; bases not matched to a gene: 7. The CDR3 has 14 amino acids. CDR3 sequence: CASSREGQAETQYF. The DNA of the CDR3 is TGCGCCAGCAGCAGAGAGGGACAGGCGGAGACCCAGTACTTC.

This clonotype has a count of ten or more. This chain joins TRBV5-1 and TRBJ2-1, with 13 positions matching TRBD2. The length of the CDR3 is 16 residues. J lost 13 bases, V lost 3 bases, and 13 bases had no gene match. Germline V CDR1 and CDR2: SGHRS, YFSETQ. The DNA for the CDR3 is TGCGCCAGCAGCTGGGGACTAGCGGGAAGTAGAGGTGAACAGTTCTTC. This translates into CASSWGLAGSRGEQFF.

This clonotype was counted many times. The chain recombines TRBV20-1 with TRBJ2-3; 9 bases agree with TRBD1. With 3 bases clipped from V and 5 bases from J, the junction kept 18 bases outside the gene matches. In germline, CDR1 is DFQATT, CDR2 SNEGSKA (reference sequence). This CDR3 spans 18 amino acids. For the CDR3, the DNA is TGCAGTGCTAGCCCCCTCGCGGGACAGGGCCAAAACAGAGATACGCAGTATTTT. Translated, it gives CSASPLAGQGQNRDTQYF.

The chain is built from TRBV12-3 or TRBV12-4 and TRBJ2-7, with 8 bases identical to TRBD1. This CDR3 spans 13 amino acids. Unmatched junction bases numbered 1, after V lost 3 bases and J lost 3 bases. The chain's CDR3 is CASSLGQVYEQYV. The CDR3 bases are TGTGCCAGCAGTTTGGGACAGGTCTACGAGCAGTACGTC.

This clonotype turned up a few times. The V gene is TRBV29-1, the J gene TRBJ1-5, with D possibly TRBD1 on 6 matching bases. Germline V lookup: CDR1 SQVTM, CDR2 ANQGSEA. Trimming removed 6 bases at V and 5 bases at J, with 8 bases between. This CDR3 spans 11 amino acids. In DNA, the CDR3 is TGCAGCGTAGGGGGAGATCAGCCCCAGCATTTT. Its protein product is CSVGGDQPQHF. Drawing the rest from reference TRBV29-1 and TRBJ1-5, the complete variable domain is SAVISQKPSRDICQRGTSLTIQCQVDSQVTMMFWYRQQPGQSLTLIATANQGSEATYESGFVIDKFPISRPNLTFSTLTVSNMSPEDSSIYLCSVGGDQPQHFGDGTRLSIL.

The chain links TRBV11-2 to TRBJ2-4, with TRBD1 identical over 9 bases. The CDR3 extends over 17 amino acids. The V gene's germline CDR1 is SGHAT and CDR2 FQNNGV. Trimming at V came to 5 bases and at J to 0 bases, leaving 8 bases not matched to a gene. This CDR3 is CASSEQGARVAKNIQYF. In DNA, the CDR3 is TGTGCCAGCAGCGAACAGGGGGCGCGAGTAGCCAAAAACATTCAGTACTTC. Based on the CDR3 plus reference TRBV11-2 and TRBJ2-4, the full variable domain is EAGVAQSPRYKIIEKRQSVAFWCNPISGHATLYWYQQILGQGPKLLIQFQNNGVVDDSQLPKDRFSAERLKGVDSTLKIQPAKLEDSAVYLCASSEQGARVAKNIQYFGAGTRLSVL.

This clonotype was observed a handful of times. The chain links TRBV28 to TRBJ2-3; D ambiguous. Trimming took off 1 base at V and 2 bases at J, with 19 bases between the two ends. The CDR3 covers 18 residues. Germline V gene sequence: CDR1 MDHEN, CDR2 SYDVKM. Here the CDR3 DNA reads TGTGCCAGCAGTTTATCACAAGTTTGGGGATCCCCCACAGATACGCAGTATTTT. Protein product: CASSLSQVWGSPTDTQYF.

The J gene is TRBJ2-3, the V gene TRBV20-1; D gene uncertain. From germline, CDR1 is DFQATT and CDR2 SNEGSKA (reference sequence). V lost 1 base and J 0 bases, leaving 8 bases between the germline ends. There are 14 residues in the CDR3. CDR3 protein: CSARGLISTDTQYF. The CDR3 region has the DNA TGCAGTGCTAGAGGCCTGATTAGCACAGATACGCAGTATTTT.

With regard to this clonotype: This may be a read error: a much more frequent sequence differs by one nucleotide. CDR3 DNA sequence: TGTGCCAGCAGCGAGGGGGGCACCAATGAGCAGTTCTTC. Its translation: CASSEGGTNEQFF. This rearrangement joins TRBV9 to TRBJ2-1; perhaps D is TRBD1 or TRBD2 (6 bases each). The germline gives CDR1 SGDLS, CDR2 YYNGEE. Trimming removed 3 bases from V and 6 bases from J, with 10 bases in between. The CDR3 totals 13 residues.

This chain uses TRBV4-1 with TRBJ1-3; possibly TRBD1 for D (6 bases). V was trimmed by 1 base and J by 5 bases, leaving 12 bases between them. Per the germline V gene, CDR1 is MGHRA and CDR2 is YSYEKL. The CDR3 is 15 residues long. The CDR3 bases are TGCGCCAGCAGCCAAGGAGACGGGGGCCGAAACACCATATATTTT. Amino acid sequence: CASSQGDGGRNTIYF.

The table lists this clonotype with a few counts. The rearrangement uses TRBV6-6 and TRBJ1-1; D is unclear. Germline V gene data show CDR1 as MNHNY and CDR2 as SVGAGI (reference sequence). Trimming removed 0 bases at V and 5 bases at J, with 4 bases between. The CDR3 is 12 residues long. The CDR3 region is CASSYSPTEAFF. CDR3 in DNA: TGTGCCAGCAGTTACTCCCCAACTGAAGCTTTCTTT.

The chain uses TRBV7-3 and TRBJ2-1, with 11 bases identical to TRBD2. Germline V lookup: CDR1 SGHTA, CDR2 FQGTGA. The CDR3 is 16 amino acids. V shed 5 bases, J shed 3 bases, and the junction held 6 bases outside the gene matches. The CDR3 sequence is CASSPQLAGGYNEQFF. The DNA for the CDR3 is TGTGCCAGCAGCCCCCAGCTAGCGGGGGGCTACAATGAGCAGTTCTTC.